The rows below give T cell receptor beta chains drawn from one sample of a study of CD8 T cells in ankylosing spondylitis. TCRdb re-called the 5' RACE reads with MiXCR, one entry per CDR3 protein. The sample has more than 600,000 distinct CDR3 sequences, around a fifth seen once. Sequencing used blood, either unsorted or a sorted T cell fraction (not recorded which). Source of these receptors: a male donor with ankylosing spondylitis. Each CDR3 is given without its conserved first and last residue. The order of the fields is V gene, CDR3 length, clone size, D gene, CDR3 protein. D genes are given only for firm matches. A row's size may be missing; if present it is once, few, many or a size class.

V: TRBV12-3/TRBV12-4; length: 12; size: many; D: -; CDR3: ASSFGSSGNTIY
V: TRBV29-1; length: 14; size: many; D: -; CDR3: SVMAYRPMSSYEQY
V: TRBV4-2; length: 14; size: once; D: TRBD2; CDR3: ASSPGTSGGHETQY
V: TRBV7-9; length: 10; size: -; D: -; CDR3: ASFRGGDEQF
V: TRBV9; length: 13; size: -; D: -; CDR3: ASSDTGTPGAVQY
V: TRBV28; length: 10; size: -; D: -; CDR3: ASGITYNEQF
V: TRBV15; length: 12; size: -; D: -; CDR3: ATGGGNSNQPQH
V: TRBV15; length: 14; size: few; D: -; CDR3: ATSREFEGPSYEQY
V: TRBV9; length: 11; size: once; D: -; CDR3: ASSSSWGETQY
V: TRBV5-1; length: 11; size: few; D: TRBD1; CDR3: ASYDRVTYTQY
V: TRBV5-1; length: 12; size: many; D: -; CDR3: ASSSGTLSYEQY
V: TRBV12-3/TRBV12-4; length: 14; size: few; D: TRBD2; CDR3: ASSLAGAGVGDTQY
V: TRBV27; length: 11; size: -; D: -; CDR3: ASIGGRTGELF
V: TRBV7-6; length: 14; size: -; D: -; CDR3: ASSLAGLSGTDTQY
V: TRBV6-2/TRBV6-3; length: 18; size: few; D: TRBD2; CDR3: ASSYPTSGTSSSNTGELF
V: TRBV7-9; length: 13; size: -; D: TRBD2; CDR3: ASSLARAGVTEQY
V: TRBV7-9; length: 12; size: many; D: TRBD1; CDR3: ASSVGQLNTEAF
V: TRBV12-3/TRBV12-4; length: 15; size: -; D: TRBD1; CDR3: ASSFPGTGILAGELF